This TCR beta chain was recovered during a study of radiation and T cells in renal cell carcinoma. Only in-frame clones appear in the TCRdb table, and some are missing; sequencing was by immunoSEQ multiplex PCR. Of 50,000 to 75,000 clones in the sample, over 70% were seen once. Time point in this sample: baseline pretreatment blood. The treatment is: 15 Gy SBRT to primary tumor, nephrectomy 4 weeks later. Trimming removed 1 base from V and 0 bases from J, with 9 bases in between. The CDR3 is 14 residues long. CDR1 is GTSNPN and CDR2 is SVGIG in the germline V gene (reference sequence). This TCR was sampled from a man aged 60-69 years with renal cell carcinoma. Source: blood, taken from a patient whose treatment included radiotherapy and nephrectomy. This chain uses TRBV30 with TRBJ1-1, with D uncertain. This chain's CDR3 is CAWSGYNMNTEAFF. As DNA, the CDR3 is TGTGCCTGGAGTGGTTACAACATGAACACTGAAGCTTTCTTT.